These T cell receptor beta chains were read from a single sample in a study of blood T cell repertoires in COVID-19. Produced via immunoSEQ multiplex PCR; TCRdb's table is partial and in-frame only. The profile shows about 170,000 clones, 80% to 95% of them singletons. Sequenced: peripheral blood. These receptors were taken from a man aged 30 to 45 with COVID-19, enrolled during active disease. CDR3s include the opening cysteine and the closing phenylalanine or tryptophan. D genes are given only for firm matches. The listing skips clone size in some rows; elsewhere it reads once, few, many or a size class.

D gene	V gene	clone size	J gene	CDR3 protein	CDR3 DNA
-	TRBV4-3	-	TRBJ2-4	CASSRDTFNDIQYF	TGCGCCAGCAGCCGGGACACCTTTAATGACATTCAGTACTTC
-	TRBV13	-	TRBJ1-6	CASSLRGGNPYNSPLHF	TGTGCCAGCAGCTTACGAGGCGGCAACCCTTATAATTCACCCCTCCACTTT
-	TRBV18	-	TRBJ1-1	CASSHDRPEAFF	TGTGCCAGCTCCCACGACAGACCTGAAGCTTTCTTT
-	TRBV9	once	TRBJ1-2	CASSARAEVNGYTF	TGTGCCAGCAGCGCCAGGGCAGAGGTAAATGGCTACACCTTC
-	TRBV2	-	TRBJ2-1	CASVSFAATYNEQFF	TGTGCCAGCGTATCATTTGCGGCGACCTACAATGAGCAGTTCTTC
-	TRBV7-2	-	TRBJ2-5	CASSLARQGGETQYF	TGTGCCAGCAGCTTAGCCAGGCAGGGGGGAGAGACCCAGTACTTC
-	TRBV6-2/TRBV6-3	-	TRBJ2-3	CASSPGQLTDTQYF	TGTGCCAGCAGTCCCGGACAGCTCACAGATACGCAGTATTTT
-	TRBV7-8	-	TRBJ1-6	CASSLVGRGSPLHF	TGTGCCAGCAGCTTGGTCGGCAGGGGTTCACCCCTCCACTTT
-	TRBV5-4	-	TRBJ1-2	CASSFQGSNYGYTF	TGTGCCAGCAGCTTTCAGGGTAGCAACTATGGCTACACCTTC
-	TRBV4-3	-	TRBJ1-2	CASSQVIRGGDYGYTF	TGCGCCAGCAGCCAAGTGATCCGGGGCGGGGACTATGGCTACACCTTC
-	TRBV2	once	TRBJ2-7	CASSETAPYEQYF	TGTGCCAGCAGTGAGACTGCCCCTTACGAGCAGTACTTC
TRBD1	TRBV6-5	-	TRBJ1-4	CASSHYPQGRNEKLFF	TGTGCCAGCAGTCACTACCCACAGGGGCGGAATGAAAAACTGTTTTTT
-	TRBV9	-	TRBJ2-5	CASSPRSAQETQYF	TGTGCCAGCAGCCCCCGGTCTGCCCAAGAGACCCAGTACTTC
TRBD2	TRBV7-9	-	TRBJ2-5	CASSSGASGPSRAQYF	TGTGCCAGCAGCTCAGGGGCTAGCGGGCCATCCAGGGCCCAGTACTTC
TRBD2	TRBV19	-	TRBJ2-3	CASSIGLAADTQYF	TGTGCCAGTAGTATAGGGCTAGCGGCAGATACGCAGTATTTT
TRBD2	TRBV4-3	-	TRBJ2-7	CASSQEVAGVGFSYEQYF	TGCGCCAGCAGCCAAGAGGTGGCGGGAGTTGGGTTCTCCTACGAGCAGTACTTC
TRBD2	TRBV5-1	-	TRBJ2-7	CASSLVLLAGGPYEQYF	TGCGCCAGCAGCTTGGTATTGCTAGCGGGAGGGCCCTACGAGCAGTACTTC
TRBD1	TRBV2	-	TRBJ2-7	CASSEQGAYSPYEQYF	TGTGCCAGCAGTGAACAGGGGGCCTACTCTCCCTACGAGCAGTACTTC
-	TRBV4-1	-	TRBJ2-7	CASSQEEAGSYEQYF	TGCGCCAGCAGCCAAGAGGAGGCAGGCTCCTACGAGCAGTACTTC
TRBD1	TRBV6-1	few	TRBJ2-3	CASSEGQGATDTQYF	TGTGCCAGCAGTGAAGGACAGGGGGCAACAGATACGCAGTATTTT
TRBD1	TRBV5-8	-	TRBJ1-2	CASSLVGWTGYGYTF	TGTGCCAGCAGCTTGGTTGGGTGGACAGGCTATGGCTACACCTTC
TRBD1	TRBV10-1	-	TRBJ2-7	CASRVGQGARTYYEQYF	TGCGCCAGCAGGGTTGGGCAGGGGGCAAGGACATACTACGAGCAGTACTTC
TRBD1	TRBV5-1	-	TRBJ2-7	CASSPGQRYEQYF	TGCGCCAGCAGCCCGGGACAGCGTTACGAGCAGTACTTC
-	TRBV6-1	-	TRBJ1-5	CASREGRWGGAEIVYSNQPQHF	TGTGCCAGCAGGGAAGGGCGATGGGGGGGCGCAGAAATTGTCTATAGCAATCAGCCCCAGCATTTT
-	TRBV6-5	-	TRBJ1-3	CASSQGYSGNTIYF	TGTGCCAGCAGTCAGGGATACTCTGGAAACACCATATATTTT